The 30 T cell receptor beta chains in this list originate from one sample, sequenced in a study of control samples from healthy donors and cancer patients. Produced via immunoSEQ multiplex PCR; TCRdb's table is partial and in-frame only. Among around 77,000 clones listed, approximately 92% were seen once. Sequenced: blood. These receptors were collected from a woman aged 55-70 years in good health.

The chain combines TRBV12-3 or TRBV12-4 with TRBJ2-1; D is unclear. The CDR3 contains 12 residues. The V end lost 6 bases, the J end lost 8 bases, and 11 bases lay between the germline ends. The CDR3 bases are TGTGCCAGCAGGCTAGTATCGTATGAGCAGTTCTTC. Protein product: CASRLVSYEQFF.

A remark on this clone: A read error may account for a junction end that differs from germline. The rearrangement uses TRBV7-8 and TRBJ2-1, with TRBD2 identical over 9 bases. The germline V gene has CDR1 SGHVS and CDR2 FQNEAQ. The CDR3 contains 13 residues. CDR3 amino acids: CASRLAGVGEQFF. DNA of the CDR3: TGTGCCAGCAGATTAGCGGGAGTTGGTGAGCAGTTCTTC.

The J gene is TRBJ2-2, the V gene TRBV2, with D uncertain. V was trimmed by 6 bases and J by 4 bases, leaving 3 bases between them. This CDR3 comprises 11 residues. Germline V lookup: CDR1 SNHLY, CDR2 FYNNEI. CDR3 protein: CASSPTGELFF. The CDR3, as DNA: TGTGCCAGCAGCCCCACCGGGGAGCTGTTTTTT.

The chain combines TRBV10-3 with TRBJ2-2; D gene ambiguous. Germline CDR1 ENHRY, CDR2 SYGVKD. V lost 7 bases to trimming and J lost 5 bases, with 8 bases between them. The CDR3 sequence is 12 residues long. For the CDR3, the DNA is TGTGCCATCAATGGACCTACCGGGGAGCTGTTTTTT. Its translation: CAINGPTGELFF.

This chain joins TRBV10-3 and TRBJ2-2; D gene ambiguous. Germline V CDR1 and CDR2: ENHRY, SYGVKD. V gave up 6 bases and J gave up 2 bases, with 10 bases separating them. The CDR3 is 14 amino acids. CDR3 in amino acids: CAISNPSNTGELFF. The CDR3 DNA sequence: TGTGCCATCAGCAATCCGAGTAACACCGGGGAGCTGTTTTTT.

This chain uses TRBV28 with TRBJ1-2, with 9 bases that match TRBD1. V trimming: 5 bases; J trimming: 4 bases; junction bases outside the gene matches: 8. This CDR3 comprises 15 residues. The germline gives CDR1 MDHEN, CDR2 SYDVKM. The CDR3 spells CASSRRDRVVYGYTF. DNA of the CDR3: TGTGCCAGCAGTAGAAGGGACAGGGTGGTCTATGGCTACACCTTC.

In this sample, this clone turned up once. V is TRBV28 and J is TRBJ2-1; 8 nucleotides line up with TRBD2. CDR3 length equals 15 residues. V gave up 2 bases and J gave up 9 bases; unmatched junction bases: 9. CDR1 MDHEN and CDR2 SYDVKM come from the germline V gene. Here the CDR3 DNA reads TGTGCCAGCAGTTTAAGTGGGGGCGGGAGGCTTGAGCAGTTCTTC. This encodes CASSLSGGGRLEQFF. The entire variable domain, with the rest obtained from reference TRBV28 and TRBJ2-1, is as follows: DVKVTQSSRYLVKRTGEKVFLECVQDMDHENMFWYRQDPGLGLRLIYFSYDVKMKEKGDIPEGYSVSREKKERFSLILESASTNQTSMYLCASSLSGGGRLEQFFGPGTRLTVL.

The gene calls are TRBV5-1 and TRBJ1-6; no clear D. The length of the CDR3 is 13 residues. With 2 bases removed from V and 7 bases from J, the gap between germline ends came to 7 bases. From germline, CDR1 is SGHRS and CDR2 YFSETQ. The CDR3 nucleotides are TGCGCCAGCAGCTTTAATACCAATTCACCCCTCCACTTT. It is translated as CASSFNTNSPLHF.

The chain recombines TRBV6-1 with TRBJ2-5; TRBD1 aligns across 8 bases. CDR3 length: 15 amino acids. V gave up 2 bases and J gave up 5 bases; unmatched junction bases: 7. The germline V gene encodes CDR1 MNHNS and CDR2 SASEGT. The DNA for the CDR3 is TGTGCCAGCAGTGAAAGGACAGGGTTTGGGGAGACCCAGTACTTC. This encodes CASSERTGFGETQYF.

The V and J genes are TRBV11-3 and TRBJ2-1; TRBD2 is a possible D gene (6 bases). Germline values: CDR1 SGHNT, CDR2 YENEEA. CDR3 size: 12 residues. V was pared by 5 bases and J by 10 bases, with 12 bases between. CDR3 amino acids: CASSLQEGEQFF. The CDR3 DNA follows: TGTGCCAGCAGCCTCCAGGAGGGCGAGCAGTTCTTC.

Only one count was recorded for this clone. V usage is TRBV19 and J usage is TRBJ2-2, with a weak D call TRBD1 (6 bases). V lost 4 bases and J 0 bases, leaving 12 bases between the germline ends. Per the germline V gene, CDR1 is LNHDA and CDR2 is SQIVND (reference sequence). This CDR3 has 16 amino acids. The CDR3 sequence: CASSKGTPTNTGELFF. In nucleotides, the CDR3 is TGTGCCAGTAGTAAGGGGACACCTACGAACACCGGGGAGCTGTTTTTT.

The J gene is TRBJ1-5, the V gene TRBV30; D is unresolved. Germline CDR1 reads GTSNPN; CDR2 reads SVGIG (reference sequence). The V end was cut by 6 bases, the J end by 7 bases, with 16 bases between. This CDR3 has 13 amino acids. For the CDR3, the DNA is TGTGCCTGTTCCCAAGACGGAACCCAGCCCCAGCATTTT. Residues: CACSQDGTQPQHF.

This clone has a single count. V usage is TRBV10-1 and J usage is TRBJ1-1, with D hard to call. Germline CDR1 and CDR2: WNHNN and SYGVQD (reference sequence). There are 14 residues in the CDR3. Trimming removed 6 bases from V and 1 base from J, with 12 bases in between. CDR3 loop: CASSSEGRNTEAFF. The DNA for the CDR3 is TGCGCCAGCAGCAGTGAGGGCCGGAACACTGAAGCTTTCTTT.

The gene calls are TRBV6-5 and TRBJ2-3, with 8 bases aligning to TRBD1. Germline V CDR1 and CDR2: MNHEY, SVGAGI. This CDR3 contains 13 residues. With V trimmed by 10 bases and J by 8 bases, 11 bases remained unmatched. The CDR3 is CATGQGGTSTQYF. The DNA for the CDR3 is TGTGCCACTGGACAGGGTGGGACTTCTACGCAGTATTTT.

Written as DNA, the CDR3 is TGTGCCAGCAGTCCCAGCGGGAGCTTCTCCTACGAGCAGTACTTC. Amino acid sequence: CASSPSGSFSYEQYF. The chain recombines TRBV28 with TRBJ2-7; 8 positions agree with TRBD2. V gave up 5 bases and J gave up 0 bases; unmatched junction bases: 6. The length of the CDR3 is 15 residues. Per germline, CDR1 MDHEN and CDR2 SYDVKM.

This clone occurred once. The CDR3 coding sequence is TGTGCCTGGAGCCGGGGACTAGCGGGAGGGCCGGACGAGCAGTACTTC. Encoded protein: CAWSRGLAGGPDEQYF. This sequence joins TRBV30 and TRBJ2-7; 16 bases agree with TRBD2. The CDR3 loop spans 16 amino acids. The V and J ends lost 3 bases and 5 bases, in that order; junction bases with no gene match: 7. Germline V gene sequence: CDR1 GTSNPN, CDR2 SVGIG (reference sequence).

The gene calls are TRBV4-2 and TRBJ2-3, with 12 bases matching TRBD2. Trimming at V came to 1 base and at J to 1 base, leaving 3 bases not matched to a gene. The CDR3 has 17 residues. Per germline, CDR1 LGHNA and CDR2 YNFKEQ. This CDR3 is CASSQAPSGRGTDTQYF. CDR3 sequence (DNA): TGTGCCAGCAGCCAAGCTCCTAGCGGGAGGGGCACAGATACGCAGTATTTT.

The genes are TRBV2 and TRBJ2-7, with a tentative D call TRBD1 (6 bases). Germline V gene sequence: CDR1 SNHLY, CDR2 FYNNEI. V shed 2 bases and J shed 2 bases, with 10 bases lying between them. The CDR3 is 14 amino acids. The DNA of the CDR3 is TGTGCCAGCAGTGAATTTCAGGGGACCTACGAGCAGTACTTC. As protein: CASSEFQGTYEQYF.

The V gene is TRBV2, the J gene TRBJ1-1; perhaps TRBD1 as D (6 bases). The V end lost 10 bases, the J end lost 1 base, and 16 bases lay between the germline ends. The CDR3 is 14 amino acids. In germline, CDR1 is SNHLY, CDR2 FYNNEI. The CDR3 here is CATARGRENTEAFF. The CDR3 DNA reads as TGTGCCACCGCCCGGGGGCGCGAGAACACTGAAGCTTTCTTT.

The V gene is TRBV6-2 or TRBV6-3, the J gene TRBJ1-2; D perhaps matches TRBD1 (5 bases). CDR3 length: 15 amino acids. Trimming took 2 bases from V and 6 from J, leaving 16 bases between them. CDR1 and CDR2 from the germline V gene are MNHEY and SVGEGT. CDR3 region: CASSYPREGINGYTF. In DNA form, the CDR3 reads TGTGCCAGCAGTTACCCACGAGAGGGGATTAATGGCTACACCTTC.

The chain couples TRBV4-3 to TRBJ2-3; D is unresolved. V gave up 0 bases and J gave up 11 bases, with 18 bases separating them. The CDR3 has 15 residues. In germline, CDR1 is LGHNA, CDR2 YSLEER. The CDR3 DNA follows: TGCGCCAGCAGCCAAGATCCTACTACGATTCGTAGGCAGTATTTT. It encodes CASSQDPTTIRRQYF.

V usage is TRBV9 and J usage is TRBJ2-1; a weak D match, TRBD2 (6 bases). Per the germline V gene, CDR1 is SGDLS and CDR2 is YYNGEE. The CDR3 extends over 15 amino acids. V was pared by 2 bases and J by 4 bases, with 13 bases between. The CDR3 DNA follows: TGTGCCAGCAGCGTTCAAACTAGCATTTACAATGAGCAGTTCTTC. Translating it yields CASSVQTSIYNEQFF.

The chain combines TRBV2 with TRBJ2-1; D ambiguous. CDR3 size: 11 residues. V was pared by 11 bases and J by 2 bases, with 7 bases between. Looked up from germline, CDR1 is SNHLY and CDR2 is FYNNEI. The CDR3 bases are TGTGCCTCCGAGGCCTACAATGAGCAGTTCTTC. This gives the protein CASEAYNEQFF.

The gene calls are TRBV28 and TRBJ2-3; D not certain. Per germline, CDR1 MDHEN and CDR2 SYDVKM. Trimming cost V 8 bases and J 3 bases, with 15 bases left between them. The CDR3 sequence is 14 residues long. CDR3 residues: CASCTSEGTDTQYF. CDR3 sequence (DNA): TGTGCCAGCTGCACCTCGGAAGGAACAGATACGCAGTATTTT.

The rearrangement joins TRBV5-8 to TRBJ2-5, with 9 bases that match TRBD2. The V gene's germline CDR1 is SGHTS and CDR2 YDEGEE. V trimming: 0 bases; J trimming: 2 bases; junction bases outside the gene matches: 5. The CDR3 loop spans 16 amino acids. CDR3 bases: TGTGCCAGCAGCTTGGGCGGGAGGGCCTGGCAAGAGACCCAGTACTTC. Translation: CASSLGGRAWQETQYF.

In its sample, this clone was seen once. This chain links TRBV24-1 with TRBJ2-1; 13 nucleotides match TRBD2. Per the germline V gene, CDR1 is KGHDR and CDR2 is SFDVKD. V gave up 9 bases and J gave up 7 bases; unmatched junction bases: 5. The CDR3 loop spans 14 amino acids. Here the CDR3 DNA reads TGTGCCACCGGACTAGCGGGAGCAAGAAATGAGCAGTTCTTC. Residues: CATGLAGARNEQFF.

This chain links TRBV25-1 with TRBJ1-4; D perhaps matches TRBD1 (6 bases). The germline gives CDR1 MGHDK, CDR2 SYGVNS. The V end was cut by 6 bases, the J end by 8 bases, with 22 bases between. There are 16 residues in the CDR3. The CDR3 bases are TGTGCCAGCAGCCCCAGGGGTGGCGGGGGGCGCGAAAAACTGTTTTTT. Its protein product is CASSPRGGGGREKLFF. Full variable domain (remainder filled in from reference TRBV25-1 and TRBJ1-4): EADIYQTPRYLVIGTGKKITLECSQTMGHDKMYWYQQDPGMELHLIHYSYGVNSTEKGDLSSESTVSRIRTEHFPLTLESARPSHTSQYLCASSPRGGGGREKLFFGSGTQLSVL.

DNA for the CDR3: TGTGCCAGTAGAACAAGAGCTAACTATGGCTACACCTTC. This translates into CASRTRANYGYTF. The genes are TRBV19 and TRBJ1-2; D gene uncertain. The germline CDR1 and CDR2 sequences are LNHDA and SQIVND (reference sequence). Trimming left V 6 bases short and J 0 bases short, with 8 bases between. This CDR3 is built from 13 residues. The full variable domain, in which reference TRBV19 and TRBJ1-2 provide the parts outside the CDR3, is DGGITQSPKYLFRKEGQNVTLSCEQNLNHDAMYWYRQDPGQGLRLIYYSQIVNDFQKGDIAEGYSVSREKKESFPLTVTSAQKNPTAFYLCASRTRANYGYTFGSGTRLTVV.

V usage is TRBV18 and J usage is TRBJ1-2; 7 nucleotides agree with TRBD1. CDR3 length: 14 residues. In germline, CDR1 is KGHSH, CDR2 LQKENI. Trimming took 2 bases from V and 2 from J; bases not matched to a gene: 2. The chain's CDR3 is CASSPSGQNYGYTF. The CDR3 nucleotides are TGTGCCAGCTCACCATCGGGACAGAACTATGGCTACACCTTC. The full variable domain, rest sourced from reference TRBV18 and TRBJ1-2, is NAGVMQNPRHLVRRRGQEARLRCSPMKGHSHVYWYRQLPEEGLKFMVYLQKENIIDESGMPKERFSAEFPKEGPSILRIQQVVRGDSAAYFCASSPSGQNYGYTFGSGTRLTVV.

CDR3 bases: TGTGCCAGTAGTATAGTCCACAGGGCCGGTAGCAATCAGCCCCAGCATTTT. Its protein is CASSIVHRAGSNQPQHF. The chain has TRBV19 and TRBJ1-5; TRBD1 is a possible D gene (6 bases). The V and J ends lost 1 base and 0 bases respectively, with 13 bases between them. The germline V gene has CDR1 LNHDA and CDR2 SQIVND (reference sequence). The CDR3 is made up of 17 amino acids.